This paragraph covers one T cell receptor beta chain sequence. Its antigen is undetermined. In the same sample, other DNA sequences code for this CDR3. This sample is drawn from a study of T cell responses to AZD1222 COVID-19 vaccine. Overall study findings and caveats: Close to half of spike-specific TCRs reportedly recognize unmutated variant regions. Only after the peak T cell response were repertoires sampled. At study baseline, merely roughly 6 AZD1222 recipients were seropositive. Donors skewed white British and female; clonal diversity was possibly underestimated.

Method: immunoSEQ multiplex PCR; TCRdb's copy keeps in-frame clones and lacks some. The data show 150,000 or so clones, 85% to 95% seen once. This CDR3 comprises 16 residues. Per the germline V gene, CDR1 is GTSNPN and CDR2 is SVGIG (reference sequence). Trimming at V came to 2 bases and at J to 0 bases, leaving 10 bases not matched to a gene. Sequenced material: peripheral blood, taken on day 0 of AZD1222 vaccination. The sequence came from an adult in good health. This chain links TRBV30 with TRBJ2-7; TRBD1 matches at 7 bases. CDR3 coding DNA: TGTGCCTGGAGTAGGAAGGACAGGCGAAGCTCCTACGAGCAGTACTTC. This sequence encodes CAWSRKDRRSSYEQYF.